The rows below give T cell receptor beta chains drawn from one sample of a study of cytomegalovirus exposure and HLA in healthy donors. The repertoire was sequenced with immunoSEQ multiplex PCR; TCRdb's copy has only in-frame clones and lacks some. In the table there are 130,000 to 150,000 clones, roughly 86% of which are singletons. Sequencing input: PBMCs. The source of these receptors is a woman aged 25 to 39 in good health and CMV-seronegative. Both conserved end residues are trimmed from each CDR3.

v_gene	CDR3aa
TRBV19	ASSNWGGNTEAF
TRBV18	ASSQQNSNQPQH
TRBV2	ATRGGDTQY
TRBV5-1	ASSLRDSSYNEQF
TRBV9	ASSMTTAAGELF
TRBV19	ASSSHGGGSGANVLT
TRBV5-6	ASSLGRGNSPLH
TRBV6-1	ASSEGPGLVYEQY
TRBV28	ATLSGVVYEQY
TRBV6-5	ASSYFRSAGYT
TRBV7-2	ASSPGQGREKLF
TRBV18	ASSPSAEMNTEAF
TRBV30	AWSQGAVQY
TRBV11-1	ASADGSSYEQY
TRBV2	ASSLRQSINSPLH
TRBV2	ASSLSGGPQETQY
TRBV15	ATSSSGARTEAF
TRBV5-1	ASSPAGDNSYGYT
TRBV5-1	ASSLASGAAYEQY
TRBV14	ASSQGLRFSYNEQF
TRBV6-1	ASSPEFKTGVGYT
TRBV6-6	ASSYGGQGGNQPQH
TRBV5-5	ASSLQGPETQY
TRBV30	AWSVGANTEAF
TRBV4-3	ASSYSDRGSSEAF
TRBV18	ASSPPGQGTKNIQY
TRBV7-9	ASRWGQGIGYDTEAF
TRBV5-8	ASSPDSFRLGYT
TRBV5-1	ASSLGLAGGPVGQETQY
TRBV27	ASSPGGGGTQY
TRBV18	ASSLQGAQMNGYT
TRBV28	ASSAQVPGANVLT
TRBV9	ASNRDNTDTQY
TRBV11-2	ASSPWRSYEQY
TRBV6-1	ASSEVYRGPYGYT
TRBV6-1	ASIRELGQGHGYT
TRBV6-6	ASSYFGQSYEQY
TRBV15	ATSRGQGGIETQY
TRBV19	ASKSLAGGSNSPLH
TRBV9	ASTPGSSGNTIY
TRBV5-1	ASSPQGAAYEQY
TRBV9	ASSQTGVWSNQPQH
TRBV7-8	ASSLEEGGTQY
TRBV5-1	ASSLGGGQGGTEAF
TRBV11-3	ASSSGGQGRGNTIY
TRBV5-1	ASSSGQGTETQY
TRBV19	ASSLQGANTEAF
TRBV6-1	ASSEFPAYNEQF
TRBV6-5	ASRTAGTEAYEQY